This T cell receptor beta chain stems from a study of identical twins. Germline CDR1 DFQATT, CDR2 SNEGSKA (reference sequence). The V end was cut by 5 bases, the J end by 5 bases, with 17 bases between. The CDR3 contains 14 residues. TCRdb re-called the 5' RACE reads through MiXCR, storing one row per CDR3 protein. The repertoire holds about 520,000 distinct CDR3 sequences, with about 20% as singletons. Another study also made use of these data, one on T cells expressing NK-cell markers.

The chain employs TRBV20-1 and TRBJ2-3, with D maybe TRBD2 (7 bases). Sequencing input: CD4+ T cells sorted from blood. The sequence was obtained from a woman younger than 30 in good health. The CDR3 sequence: CSAVLRGGEDTQYF. The CDR3, as DNA: TGCAGTGCTGTGCTGAGGGGGGGCGAAGATACGCAGTATTTT.